One TCR beta chain is described in this entry. This clonotype was picked up many times. Its antigen is currently not known. Within one base of it there is no much larger clone, and no base qualities were kept. Libraries were built with RT-PCR. TCRdb names Illumina HiSeq 2500 as the instrument used. TCRdb trimmed public reads at Q25 via fastp, called clones via MiXCR and kept in-frame beta chains. Entries that share a CDR3 protein sequence are merged under the most common genes and DNA. The sample yields 400,000 to 650,000 distinct CDR3 sequences; approximately 7.3% were counted once. Around 14% of the sample is taken by the ten largest. V has 4 bases trimmed and J has 0 bases trimmed; junction bases matching no gene number 9. Counted from cysteine to phenylalanine, this CDR3 has 17 amino acids. Only CDR3 DNA is held: 51 bases, read in frame from base 1. The CDR1 and CDR2 encoded by the germline V gene are MDHEN and SYDVKM.

This sample stems from a study of response to subunit inactivated influenza vaccine listed by TCRdb under 2018. In terms of the full investigation: The study used deep quantitative T cell receptor repertoire profiling to track responses to a trivalent subunit inactivated influenza vaccine.

Study-wide findings and limitations: According to the authors, only a limited number of new T cells may be recruited by each seasonal influenza vaccination.

This sequence was found in a man aged 50-75 years who received an inactivated influenza vaccine. Donor details come from another sample of the same person, matched by shared clones. The chain employs TRBV28 and TRBJ1-1; 9 central nucleotides agree with TRBD1. The sample was PBMCs from blood, taken less than 30 months after vaccination. The DNA sequence follows: TGTGCCAGCAGTTACAGGGGGCTGCCCCTACTGAACACTGAAGCTTTCTTT. Its amino acids are CASSYRGLPLLNTEAFF.